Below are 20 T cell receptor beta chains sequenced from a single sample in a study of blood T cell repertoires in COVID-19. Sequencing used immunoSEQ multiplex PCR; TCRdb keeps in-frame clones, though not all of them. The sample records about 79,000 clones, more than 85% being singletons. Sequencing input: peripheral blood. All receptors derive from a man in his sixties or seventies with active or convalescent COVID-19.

CDR3: CASSYSSTGGQPQHF. CDR3 nucleotide sequence: TGTGCCAGCAGTTACTCGAGTACGGGGGGACAGCCCCAGCATTTT. The J gene is TRBJ1-5, the V gene TRBV6-5; D perhaps matches TRBD1 (5 bases). The CDR3 contains 15 residues. Looked up from germline, CDR1 is MNHEY and CDR2 is SVGAGI. V was pared by 0 bases and J by 7 bases, with 13 bases between.

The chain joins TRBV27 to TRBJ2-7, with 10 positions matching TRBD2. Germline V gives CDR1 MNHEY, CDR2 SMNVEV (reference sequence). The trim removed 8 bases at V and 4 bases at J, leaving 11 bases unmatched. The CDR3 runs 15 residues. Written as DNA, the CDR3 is TGTGCCAGCTCGGGACAAGCGGGAGGGTGGTACGAGCAGTACTTC. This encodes CASSGQAGGWYEQYF.

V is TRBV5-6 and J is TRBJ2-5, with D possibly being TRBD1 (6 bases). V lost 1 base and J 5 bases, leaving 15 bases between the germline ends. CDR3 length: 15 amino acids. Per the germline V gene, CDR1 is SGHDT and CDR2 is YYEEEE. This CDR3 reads CASSLSGTWGETQYF. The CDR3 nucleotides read TGTGCCAGCAGCTTGAGTGGGACATGGGGGGAGACCCAGTACTTC.

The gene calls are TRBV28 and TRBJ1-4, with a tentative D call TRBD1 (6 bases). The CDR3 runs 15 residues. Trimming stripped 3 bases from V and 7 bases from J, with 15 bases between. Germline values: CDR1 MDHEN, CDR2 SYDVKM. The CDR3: CASSFNRVGGEKLFF. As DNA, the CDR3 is TGTGCCAGCAGTTTCAACAGGGTGGGTGGTGAAAAACTGTTTTTT.

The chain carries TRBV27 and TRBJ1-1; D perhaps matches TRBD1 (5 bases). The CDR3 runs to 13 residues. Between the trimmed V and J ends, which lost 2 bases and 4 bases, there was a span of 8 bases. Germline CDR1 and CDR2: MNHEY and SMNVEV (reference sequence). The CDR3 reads CASSLKGATEAFF. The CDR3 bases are TGTGCCAGCAGTTTAAAAGGGGCCACTGAAGCTTTCTTT.

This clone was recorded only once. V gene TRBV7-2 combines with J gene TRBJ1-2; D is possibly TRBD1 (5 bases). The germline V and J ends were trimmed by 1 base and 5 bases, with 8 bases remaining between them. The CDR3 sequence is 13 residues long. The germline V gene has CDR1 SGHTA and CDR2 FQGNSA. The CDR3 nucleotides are TGTGCCAGCAGCTTAGTACAGGATTATGGCTACACCTTC. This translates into CASSLVQDYGYTF.

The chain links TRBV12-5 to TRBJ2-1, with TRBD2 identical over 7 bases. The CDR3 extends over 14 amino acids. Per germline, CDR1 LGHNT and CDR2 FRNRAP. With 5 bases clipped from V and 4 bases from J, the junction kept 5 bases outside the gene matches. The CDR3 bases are TGTGCTAGTGGTCTAGCGGACCATTACAATGAGCAGTTCTTC. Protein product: CASGLADHYNEQFF. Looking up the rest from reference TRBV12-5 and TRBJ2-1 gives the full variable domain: DARVTQTPRHKVTEMGQEVTMRCQPILGHNTVFWYRQTMMQGLELLAYFRNRAPLDDSGMPKDRFSAEMPDATLATLKIQPSEPRDSAVYFCASGLADHYNEQFFGPGTRLTVL.

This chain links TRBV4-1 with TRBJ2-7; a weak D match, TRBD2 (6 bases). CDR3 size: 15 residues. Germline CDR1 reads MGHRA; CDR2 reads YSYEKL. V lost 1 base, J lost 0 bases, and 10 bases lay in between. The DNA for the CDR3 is TGCGCCAGCAGCCAAGGTTCCGGGAGCTCCTACGAGCAGTACTTC. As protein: CASSQGSGSSYEQYF.

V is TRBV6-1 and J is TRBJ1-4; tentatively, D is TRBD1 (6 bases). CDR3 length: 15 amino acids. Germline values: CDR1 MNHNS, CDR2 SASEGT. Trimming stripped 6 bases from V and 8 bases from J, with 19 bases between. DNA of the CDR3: TGTGCCAGCAGATCGGGCGGGCAGGGGAAAGAAAAACTGTTTTTT. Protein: CASRSGGQGKEKLFF.

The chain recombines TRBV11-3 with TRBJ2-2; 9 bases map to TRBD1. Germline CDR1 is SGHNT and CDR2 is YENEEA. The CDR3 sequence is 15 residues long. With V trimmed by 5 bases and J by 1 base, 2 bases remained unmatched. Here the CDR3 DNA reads TGTGCCAGCAGCCCGGGACAGGGGAACACCGGGGAGCTGTTTTTT. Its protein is CASSPGQGNTGELFF.

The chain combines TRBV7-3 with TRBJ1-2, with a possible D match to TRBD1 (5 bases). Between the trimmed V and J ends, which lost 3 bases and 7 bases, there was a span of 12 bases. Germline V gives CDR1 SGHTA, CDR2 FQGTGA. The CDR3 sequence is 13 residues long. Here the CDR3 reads CASSFGGALGYTF. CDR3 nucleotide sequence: TGTGCCAGCAGCTTCGGTGGGGCGCTTGGCTACACCTTC.

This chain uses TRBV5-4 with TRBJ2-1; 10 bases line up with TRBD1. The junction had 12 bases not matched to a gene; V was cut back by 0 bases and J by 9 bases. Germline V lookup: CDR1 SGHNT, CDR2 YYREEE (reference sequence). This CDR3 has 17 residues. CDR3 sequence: CASSLDPEGQGRGEQFF. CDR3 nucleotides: TGTGCCAGCAGCTTGGACCCCGAGGGACAGGGGAGGGGTGAGCAGTTCTTC. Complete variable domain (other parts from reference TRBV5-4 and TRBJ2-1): ETGVTQSPTHLIKTRGQQVTLRCSSQSGHNTVSWYQQALGQGPQFIFQYYREEENGRGNFPPRFSGLQFPNYSSELNVNALELDDSALYLCASSLDPEGQGRGEQFFGPGTRLTVL.

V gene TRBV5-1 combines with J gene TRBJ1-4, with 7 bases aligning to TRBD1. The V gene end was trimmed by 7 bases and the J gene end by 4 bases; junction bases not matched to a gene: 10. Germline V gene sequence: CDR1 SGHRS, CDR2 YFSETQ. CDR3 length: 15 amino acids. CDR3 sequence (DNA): TGCGCCAGCCGCACCGGCGGGACAGATAATGAAAAACTGTTTTTT. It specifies CASRTGGTDNEKLFF.

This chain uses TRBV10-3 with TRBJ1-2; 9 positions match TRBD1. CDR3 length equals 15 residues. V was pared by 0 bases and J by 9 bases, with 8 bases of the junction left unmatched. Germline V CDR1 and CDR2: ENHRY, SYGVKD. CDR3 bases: TGTGCCATCAGTGAGTCGAGGACAGGGGAGTCGAGCTACACCTTC. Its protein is CAISESRTGESSYTF.

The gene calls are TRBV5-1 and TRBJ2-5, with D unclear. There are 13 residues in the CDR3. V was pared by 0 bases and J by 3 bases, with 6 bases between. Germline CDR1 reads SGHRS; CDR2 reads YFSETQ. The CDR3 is CASSLEAEETQYF. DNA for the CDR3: TGCGCCAGCAGCTTGGAGGCGGAAGAGACCCAGTACTTC.

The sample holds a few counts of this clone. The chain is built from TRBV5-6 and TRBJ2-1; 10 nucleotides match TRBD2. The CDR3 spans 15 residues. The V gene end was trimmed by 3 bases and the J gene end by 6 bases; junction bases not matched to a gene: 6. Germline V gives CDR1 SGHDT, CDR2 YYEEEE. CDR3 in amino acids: CASSSSGRPRNEQFF. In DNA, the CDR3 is TGTGCCAGCAGCTCTAGCGGGAGACCTCGCAATGAGCAGTTCTTC. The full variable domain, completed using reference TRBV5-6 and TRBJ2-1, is DAGVTQSPTHLIKTRGQQVTLRCSPKSGHDTVSWYQQALGQGPQFIFQYYEEEERQRGNFPDRFSGHQFPNYSSELNVNALLLGDSALYLCASSSSGRPRNEQFFGPGTRLTVL.

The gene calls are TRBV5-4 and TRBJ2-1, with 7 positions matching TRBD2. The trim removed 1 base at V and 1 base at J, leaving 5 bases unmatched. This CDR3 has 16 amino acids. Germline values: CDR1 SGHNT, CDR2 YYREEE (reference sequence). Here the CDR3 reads CASSLMGGGSYNEQFF. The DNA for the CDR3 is TGTGCCAGCAGCTTGATGGGGGGGGGATCCTACAATGAGCAGTTCTTC. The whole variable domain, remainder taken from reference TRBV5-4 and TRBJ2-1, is ETGVTQSPTHLIKTRGQQVTLRCSSQSGHNTVSWYQQALGQGPQFIFQYYREEENGRGNFPPRFSGLQFPNYSSELNVNALELDDSALYLCASSLMGGGSYNEQFFGPGTRLTVL.

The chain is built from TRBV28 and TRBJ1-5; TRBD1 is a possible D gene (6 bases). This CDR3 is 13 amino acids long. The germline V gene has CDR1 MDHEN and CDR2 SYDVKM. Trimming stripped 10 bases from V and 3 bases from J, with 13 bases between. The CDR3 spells CATLQGFNQPQHF. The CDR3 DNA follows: TGTGCCACCTTGCAGGGGTTCAATCAGCCCCAGCATTTT.

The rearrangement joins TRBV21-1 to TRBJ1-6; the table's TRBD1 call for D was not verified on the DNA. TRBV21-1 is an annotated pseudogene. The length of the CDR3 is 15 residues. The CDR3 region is CASSNSGQGNSPLHF. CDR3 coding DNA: TGTGCCAGCAGCAATTCGGGACAGGGGAATTCACCCCTCCACTTT.

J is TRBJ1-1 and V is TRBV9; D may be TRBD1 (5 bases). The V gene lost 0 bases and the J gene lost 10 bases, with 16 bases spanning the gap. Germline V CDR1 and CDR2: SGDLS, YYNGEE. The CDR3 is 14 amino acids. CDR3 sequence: CASSVGEGQTTAFF. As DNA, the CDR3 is TGTGCCAGCAGCGTAGGTGAAGGACAAACAACAGCTTTCTTT.